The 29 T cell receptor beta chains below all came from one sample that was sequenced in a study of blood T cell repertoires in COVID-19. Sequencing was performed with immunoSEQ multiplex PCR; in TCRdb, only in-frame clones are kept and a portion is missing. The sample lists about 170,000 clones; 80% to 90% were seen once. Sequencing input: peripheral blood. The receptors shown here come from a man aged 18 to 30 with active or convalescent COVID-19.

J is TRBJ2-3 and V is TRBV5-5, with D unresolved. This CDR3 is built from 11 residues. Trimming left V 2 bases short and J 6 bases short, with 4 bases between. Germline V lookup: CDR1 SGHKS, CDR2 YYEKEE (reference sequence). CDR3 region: CASSFADTQYF. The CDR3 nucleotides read TGTGCCAGCAGCTTTGCGGATACGCAGTATTTT.

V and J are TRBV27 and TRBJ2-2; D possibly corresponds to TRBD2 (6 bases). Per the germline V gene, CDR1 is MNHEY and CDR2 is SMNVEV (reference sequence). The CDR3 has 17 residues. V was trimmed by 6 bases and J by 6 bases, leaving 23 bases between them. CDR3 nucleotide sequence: TGTGCCAGCAGGGAAGGGCAGCGGGTTAGATCGGCCGGGGAGCTGTTTTTT. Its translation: CASREGQRVRSAGELFF.

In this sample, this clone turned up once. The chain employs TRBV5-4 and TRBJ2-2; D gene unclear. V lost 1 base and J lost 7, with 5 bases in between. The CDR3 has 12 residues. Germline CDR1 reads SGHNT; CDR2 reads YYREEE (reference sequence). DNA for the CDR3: TGTGCCAGCAGCTTGTGGAGCGGGGAGCTGTTTTTT. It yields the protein CASSLWSGELFF. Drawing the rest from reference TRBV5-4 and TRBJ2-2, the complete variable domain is ETGVTQSPTHLIKTRGQQVTLRCSSQSGHNTVSWYQQALGQGPQFIFQYYREEENGRGNFPPRFSGLQFPNYSSELNVNALELDDSALYLCASSLWSGELFFGEGSRLTVL.

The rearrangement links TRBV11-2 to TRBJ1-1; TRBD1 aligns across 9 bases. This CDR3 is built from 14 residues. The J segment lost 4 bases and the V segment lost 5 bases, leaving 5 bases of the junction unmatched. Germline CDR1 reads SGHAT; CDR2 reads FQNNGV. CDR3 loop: CASSHLTGGTEAFF. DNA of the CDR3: TGTGCCAGCAGCCATCTGACAGGGGGCACTGAAGCTTTCTTT.

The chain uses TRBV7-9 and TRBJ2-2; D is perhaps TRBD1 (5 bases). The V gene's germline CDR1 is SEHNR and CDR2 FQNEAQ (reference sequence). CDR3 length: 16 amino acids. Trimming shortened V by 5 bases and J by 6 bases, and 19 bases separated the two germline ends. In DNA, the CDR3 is TGTGCCAGCAGCAACCGGTTTGTCAGGGTAGCCGGGGAGCTGTTTTTT. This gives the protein CASSNRFVRVAGELFF.

CDR3 sequence reads: CASSQKVTDAGANVLTF. CDR3 coding DNA: TGCGCCAGCAGCCAAAAGGTAACAGATGCCGGGGCCAACGTCCTGACTTTC. V is TRBV4-1 and J is TRBJ2-6; no firm D call. This CDR3 spans 17 amino acids. The germline CDR1 and CDR2 sequences are MGHRA and YSYEKL. Deletions cut 2 bases from V and 4 bases from J, with 15 bases between.

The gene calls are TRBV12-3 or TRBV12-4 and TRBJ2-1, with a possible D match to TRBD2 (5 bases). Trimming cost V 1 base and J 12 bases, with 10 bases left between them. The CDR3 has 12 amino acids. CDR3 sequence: CASSLEALAQFF. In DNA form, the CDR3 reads TGTGCCAGCAGTTTAGAGGCGCTAGCGCAGTTCTTC.

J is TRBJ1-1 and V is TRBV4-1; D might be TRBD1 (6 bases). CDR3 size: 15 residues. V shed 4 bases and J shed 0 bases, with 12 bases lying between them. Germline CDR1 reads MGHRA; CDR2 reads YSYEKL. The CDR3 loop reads CASSPLQGLNTEAFF. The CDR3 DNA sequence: TGCGCCAGCAGCCCCCTACAGGGTTTGAACACTGAAGCTTTCTTT.

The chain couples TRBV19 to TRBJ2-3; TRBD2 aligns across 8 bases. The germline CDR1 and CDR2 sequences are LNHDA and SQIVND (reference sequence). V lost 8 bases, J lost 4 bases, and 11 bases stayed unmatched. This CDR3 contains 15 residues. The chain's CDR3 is CASLEIAGSADTQYF. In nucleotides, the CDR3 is TGTGCCAGTTTAGAAATAGCGGGGTCGGCAGATACGCAGTATTTT.

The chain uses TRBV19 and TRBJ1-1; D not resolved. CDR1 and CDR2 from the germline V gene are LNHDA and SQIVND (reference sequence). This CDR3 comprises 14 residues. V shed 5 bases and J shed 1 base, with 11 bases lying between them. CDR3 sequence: CASSPPRGNTEAFF. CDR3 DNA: TGTGCCAGTAGTCCTCCCCGGGGGAACACTGAAGCTTTCTTT.

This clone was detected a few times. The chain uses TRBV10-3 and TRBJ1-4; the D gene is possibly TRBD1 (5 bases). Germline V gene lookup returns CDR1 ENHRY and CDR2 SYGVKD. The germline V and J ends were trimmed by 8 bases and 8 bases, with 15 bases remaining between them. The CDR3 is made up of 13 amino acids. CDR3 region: CAISQGTGEKLFF. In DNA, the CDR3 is TGTGCCATCTCCCAGGGCACAGGCGAAAAACTGTTTTTT.

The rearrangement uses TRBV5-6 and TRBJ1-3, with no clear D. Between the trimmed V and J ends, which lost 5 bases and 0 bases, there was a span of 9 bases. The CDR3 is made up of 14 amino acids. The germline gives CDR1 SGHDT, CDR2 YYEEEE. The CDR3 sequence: CASSLGSSGNTIYF. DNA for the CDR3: TGTGCCAGCAGTCTCGGGAGCTCTGGAAACACCATATATTTT.

CDR3 in DNA: TGTGCCAGCAGCTGGCTAGCGCTCTCCTACGAGCAGTACTTC. Translating gives CASSWLALSYEQYF. The rearrangement links TRBV11-3 to TRBJ2-7, with D tentatively TRBD2 (6 bases). V was pared by 4 bases and J by 0 bases, with 10 bases between. Germline CDR1 SGHNT, CDR2 YENEEA. The CDR3 spans 14 residues.

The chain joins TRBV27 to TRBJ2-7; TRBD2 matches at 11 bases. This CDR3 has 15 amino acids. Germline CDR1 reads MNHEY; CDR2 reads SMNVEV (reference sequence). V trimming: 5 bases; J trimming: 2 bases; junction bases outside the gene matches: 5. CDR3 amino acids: CASSTTSGIPYEQYF. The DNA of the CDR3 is TGTGCCAGCAGTACGACTAGCGGGATTCCCTACGAGCAGTACTTC.

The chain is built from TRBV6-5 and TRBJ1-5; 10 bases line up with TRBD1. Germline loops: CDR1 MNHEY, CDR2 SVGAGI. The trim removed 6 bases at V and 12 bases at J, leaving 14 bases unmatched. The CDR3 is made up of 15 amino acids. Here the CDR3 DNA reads TGTGCCAGCAGCTCTGGGGGAGGGACAGGGGTCGTCCAGCATTTT. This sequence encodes CASSSGGGTGVVQHF.

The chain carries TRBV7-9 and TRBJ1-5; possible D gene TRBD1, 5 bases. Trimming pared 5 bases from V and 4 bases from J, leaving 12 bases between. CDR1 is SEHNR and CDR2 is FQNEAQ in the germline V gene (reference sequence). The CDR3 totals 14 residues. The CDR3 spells CASSPPQGNQPQHF. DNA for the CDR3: TGTGCCAGCAGCCCACCGCAGGGTAATCAGCCCCAGCATTTT.

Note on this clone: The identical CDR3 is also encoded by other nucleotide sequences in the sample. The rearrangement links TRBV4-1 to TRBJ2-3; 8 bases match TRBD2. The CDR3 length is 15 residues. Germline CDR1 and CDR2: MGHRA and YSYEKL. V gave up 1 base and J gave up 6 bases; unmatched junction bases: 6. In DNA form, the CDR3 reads TGCGCCAGCAGCCAAGTCGCGGGAGGCCCCGATACGCAGTATTTT. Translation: CASSQVAGGPDTQYF.

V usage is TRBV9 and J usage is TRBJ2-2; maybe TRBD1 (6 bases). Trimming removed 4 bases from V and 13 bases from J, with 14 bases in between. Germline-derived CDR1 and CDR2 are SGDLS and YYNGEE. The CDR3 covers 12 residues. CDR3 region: CASSTTGLGLFF. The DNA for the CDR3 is TGTGCCAGCAGCACTACAGGGTTGGGGCTGTTTTTT. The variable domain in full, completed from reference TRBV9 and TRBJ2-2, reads DSGVTQTPKHLITATGQRVTLRCSPRSGDLSVYWYQQSLDQGLQFLIQYYNGEERAKGNILERFSAQQFPDLHSELNLSSLELGDSALYFCASSTTGLGLFFGEGSRLTVL.

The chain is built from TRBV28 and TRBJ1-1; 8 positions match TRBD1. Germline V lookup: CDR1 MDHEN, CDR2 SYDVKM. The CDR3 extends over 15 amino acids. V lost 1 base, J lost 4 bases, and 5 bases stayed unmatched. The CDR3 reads CASSLYYRGGTEAFF. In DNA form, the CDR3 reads TGTGCCAGCAGTTTATATTACAGGGGGGGCACTGAAGCTTTCTTT.

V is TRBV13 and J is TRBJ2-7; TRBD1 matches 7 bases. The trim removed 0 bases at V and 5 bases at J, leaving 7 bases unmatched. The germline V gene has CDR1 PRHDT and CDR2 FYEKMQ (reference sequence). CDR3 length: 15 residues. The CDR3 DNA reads TGTGCCAGCAGCTTAGGGACAGGGTCGAAGAACGAGCAGTACGTC. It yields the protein CASSLGTGSKNEQYV.

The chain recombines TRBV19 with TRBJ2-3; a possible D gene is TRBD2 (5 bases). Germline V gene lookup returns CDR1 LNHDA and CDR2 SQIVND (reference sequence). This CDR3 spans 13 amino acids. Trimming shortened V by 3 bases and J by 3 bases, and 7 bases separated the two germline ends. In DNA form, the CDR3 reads TGTGCCAGTAGTATTGGAGGTACAGATACGCAGTATTTT. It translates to CASSIGGTDTQYF.

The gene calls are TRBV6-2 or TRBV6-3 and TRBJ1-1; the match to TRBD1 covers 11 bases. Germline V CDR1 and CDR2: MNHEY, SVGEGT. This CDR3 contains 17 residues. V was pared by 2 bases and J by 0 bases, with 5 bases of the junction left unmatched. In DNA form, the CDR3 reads TGTGCCAGCAGTTACCCTGGGACAGGGGGAATGAACACTGAAGCTTTCTTT. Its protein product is CASSYPGTGGMNTEAFF.

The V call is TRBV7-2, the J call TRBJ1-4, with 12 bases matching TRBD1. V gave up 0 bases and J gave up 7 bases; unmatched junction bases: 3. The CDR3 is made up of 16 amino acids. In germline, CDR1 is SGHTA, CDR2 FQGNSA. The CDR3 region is CASSLAGGQGAEKLFF. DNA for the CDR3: TGTGCCAGCAGCTTAGCAGGGGGACAGGGGGCTGAAAAACTGTTTTTT.

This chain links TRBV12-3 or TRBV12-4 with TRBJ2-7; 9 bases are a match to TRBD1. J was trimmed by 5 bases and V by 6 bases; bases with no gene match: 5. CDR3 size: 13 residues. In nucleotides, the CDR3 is TGTGCCAGCAGAAGACAGGGGGTCGACGAGCAGTACTTC. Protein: CASRRQGVDEQYF.

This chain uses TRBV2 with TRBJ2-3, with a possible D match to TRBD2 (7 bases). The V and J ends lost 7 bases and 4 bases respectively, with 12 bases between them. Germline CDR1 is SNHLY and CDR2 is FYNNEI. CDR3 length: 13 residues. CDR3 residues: CASMGGAPDTQYF. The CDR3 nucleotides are TGTGCCAGCATGGGGGGGGCACCAGATACGCAGTATTTT.

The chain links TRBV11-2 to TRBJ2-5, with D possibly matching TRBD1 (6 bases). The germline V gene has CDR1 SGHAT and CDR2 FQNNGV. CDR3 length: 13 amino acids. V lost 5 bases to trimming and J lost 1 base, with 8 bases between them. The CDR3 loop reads CASSGDTQETQYF. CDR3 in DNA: TGTGCCAGCAGCGGGGACACCCAAGAGACCCAGTACTTC.

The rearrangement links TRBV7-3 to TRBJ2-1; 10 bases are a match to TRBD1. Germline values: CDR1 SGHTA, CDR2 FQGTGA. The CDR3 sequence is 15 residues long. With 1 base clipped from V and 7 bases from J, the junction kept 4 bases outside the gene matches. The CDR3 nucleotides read TGTGCCAGCAGCTTAAGGGGACAGGGGTCGAATGAGCAGTTCTTC. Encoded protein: CASSLRGQGSNEQFF.

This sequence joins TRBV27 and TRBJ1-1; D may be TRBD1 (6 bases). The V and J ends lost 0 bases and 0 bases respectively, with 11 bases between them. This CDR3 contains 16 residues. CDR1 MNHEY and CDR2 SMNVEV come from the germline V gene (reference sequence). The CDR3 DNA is TGTGCCAGCAGTTTATCGATAGGGACACTGAACACTGAAGCTTTCTTT. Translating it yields CASSLSIGTLNTEAFF.

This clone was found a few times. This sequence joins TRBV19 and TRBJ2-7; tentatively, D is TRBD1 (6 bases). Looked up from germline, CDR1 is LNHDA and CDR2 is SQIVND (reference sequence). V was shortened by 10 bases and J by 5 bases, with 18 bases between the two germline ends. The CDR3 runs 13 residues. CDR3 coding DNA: TGTGCCACCACGACAGGAGATTCGAACGAGCAGTACTTC. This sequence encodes CATTTGDSNEQYF.